These 8 T cell receptor beta chains came from one sample sequenced in a study of human T cells and chemical hapten exposure. Noted time point: patch test 1, 2 weeks after DPC sensitization. The sample's treatment: therapeutic diphenylcyclopropenone sensitization with weekly scalp DPC. TCRdb independently ran MiXCR on the RACE reads; one entry per CDR3 protein. The table shows roughly 180,000 distinct CDR3 sequences, with around 24% occurring only once. The sequenced sample was whole blood, obtained in connection with sensitization to the hapten diphenylcyclopropenone (DPC). Receptors originate from a woman aged 50 to 60 with alopecia areata. Some clones in this sample may be carry-over from other donors' samples.

V and J are TRBV29-1 and TRBJ2-2, with D possibly TRBD2 on 5 matching bases. V was clipped by 5 bases and J by 3 bases, with 10 bases between them. Germline V gene data show CDR1 as SQVTM and CDR2 as ANQGSEA. This CDR3 has 13 amino acids. The CDR3 DNA is TGCAGCGTTAAACGGGGTTACACCGGGGAGCTGTTTTTT. This gives the protein CSVKRGYTGELFF.

A few counts support this clonotype. The rearrangement joins TRBV7-7 to TRBJ1-5; D gene unclear. CDR1 is SSHAT and CDR2 is FNYEAQ in the germline V gene (reference sequence). This CDR3 is built from 15 residues. Trimming cost V 4 bases and J 1 base, with 11 bases left between them. The CDR3 bases are TGTGCCAGCAGCTCGGAGGGAGGGAGCAATCAGCCCCAGCATTTT. Encoded protein: CASSSEGGSNQPQHF.

V usage is TRBV12-3 or TRBV12-4 and J usage is TRBJ2-7, with 7 bases that match TRBD2. There are 14 residues in the CDR3. The V and J ends lost 5 bases and 6 bases, in that order; junction bases with no gene match: 10. CDR3 sequence: CASSQGEGRGEQYF. CDR3 sequence (DNA): TGTGCCAGCAGTCAAGGGGAGGGGCGAGGCGAGCAGTACTTC.

This clonotype has just a few counts. The chain has TRBV3-1 and TRBJ2-3, with D unresolved. Germline-derived CDR1 and CDR2 are LGHDT and YNNKEL (reference sequence). The V end was cut by 1 base, the J end by 8 bases, with 7 bases between. The CDR3 loop spans 12 amino acids. CDR3 sequence: CASSQGVGTQYF. The CDR3 bases are TGTGCCAGCAGCCAAGGGGTCGGTACGCAGTATTTT.

The chain combines TRBV29-1 with TRBJ1-4, with a possible D match to TRBD1 (5 bases). Germline V gene data show CDR1 as SQVTM and CDR2 as ANQGSEA. This CDR3 contains 11 residues. V was shortened by 7 bases and J by 7 bases, with 10 bases between the two germline ends. CDR3 sequence reads: CSAGSGEKLFF. Here the CDR3 DNA reads TGCAGCGCAGGGAGTGGTGAAAAACTGTTTTTT.

Concerning this clonotype: One end of the junction varies from germline; a read error may be responsible. The genes are TRBV7-6 and TRBJ1-2; D is unclear. This CDR3 comprises 15 residues. Germline V gene sequence: CDR1 SGHVS, CDR2 FNYEAQ. CDR3 in amino acids: CASNKDPGANYGHTF. The CDR3 nucleotides read TGTGCCAGCAACAAAGATCCGGGAGCTAACTATGGCCACACCTTC.

The chain is built from TRBV20-1 and TRBJ2-1, with D possibly matching TRBD2 (5 bases). The V gene's germline CDR1 is DFQATT and CDR2 SNEGSKA (reference sequence). This CDR3 is built from 14 residues. The V end was cut by 6 bases, the J end by 7 bases, with 19 bases between. The CDR3, as DNA: TGCAGTGCCCGGACTGGTATCGGGGTGAATGAGCAGTTCTTC. Encoded protein: CSARTGIGVNEQFF.

V is TRBV24-1 and J is TRBJ1-2, with 8 bases lining up with TRBD1. CDR3 length: 14 residues. Germline lookup yields CDR1 KGHDR and CDR2 SFDVKD. Trimming at V came to 5 bases and at J to 6 bases, leaving 7 bases not matched to a gene. The CDR3 DNA reads as TGTGCCACCAGTGGGACAGGGACACCGGATGGCTACACCTTC. It yields the protein CATSGTGTPDGYTF.